What follows are 2 T cell receptor beta chains derived from one specimen sequenced in a study of Ad26.COV2.S vaccination and SARS-CoV-2 variants. Measured with immunoSEQ multiplex PCR; TCRdb has only the in-frame clones, and not every one. The sample lists fewer than 500,000 clones, 85% to 90% occurring once. Treatment of the sample: around 19 received Ad26.COV2.S at low or high dose, single or two shots; about 5 received placebo; per-sample allocation not given. Samples came from day 63 after the first vaccine or placebo injection. The sample here was peripheral blood, taken in a trial of Ad26.COV2.S vaccine versus placebo. Receptor source: a person aged 18-60 years who received the Ad26.COV2.S COVID-19 vaccine or a placebo.

The V and J genes are TRBV6-6 and TRBJ2-7; a weak D match, TRBD2 (6 bases). The CDR3 extends over 13 amino acids. The V and J ends lost 6 bases and 6 bases respectively, with 15 bases between them. Germline loops: CDR1 MNHNY, CDR2 SVGAGI (reference sequence). As DNA, the CDR3 is TGTGCCAGCAGCCCCAGACTAGTAGGCGAGCAGTACGTC. Amino acid sequence: CASSPRLVGEQYV.

The chain is built from TRBV28 and TRBJ2-6; 7 bases are shared with TRBD1. The CDR3 extends over 18 amino acids. The J segment lost 12 bases and the V segment lost 3 bases, leaving 20 bases of the junction unmatched. In germline, CDR1 is MDHEN, CDR2 SYDVKM. CDR3 sequence: CASSLPIPTGPNFGVLTF. The DNA of the CDR3 is TGTGCCAGCAGTTTGCCCATCCCGACAGGGCCCAATTTTGGCGTCCTGACTTTC.